One sample yielded the 21 T cell receptor beta chains listed below, sequenced in a study of T cell responses to AZD1222 COVID-19 vaccine. Profiling relied on immunoSEQ multiplex PCR, and the TCRdb table lists in-frame clones only, not all of them. This table holds 95,000 to 150,000 clones, over 75% found once. Sample: peripheral blood, taken on day 0 of AZD1222 vaccination. The origin of the receptors is an adult in good health.

The rearrangement links TRBV5-4 to TRBJ2-2, with 9 bases that match TRBD1. V was pared by 6 bases and J by 5 bases, with 8 bases of the junction left unmatched. Germline values: CDR1 SGHNT, CDR2 YYREEE (reference sequence). The CDR3 covers 15 residues. CDR3 DNA: TGTGCCAGCACCGAGGGACAGGGCTGGACCGGGGAGCTGTTTTTT. Amino acids: CASTEGQGWTGELFF.

The CDR3 region is CAISESTGSNQPQHF. Here the CDR3 DNA reads TGTGCCATCAGTGAGTCGACAGGGAGCAATCAGCCCCAGCATTTT. The chain recombines TRBV10-3 with TRBJ1-5, with 7 bases that match TRBD1. The junction had 0 bases not matched to a gene; V was cut back by 0 bases and J by 1 base. The CDR3 spans 15 residues. Germline V gene data show CDR1 as ENHRY and CDR2 as SYGVKD.

J is TRBJ1-3 and V is TRBV7-8; tentative D call: TRBD1 (6 bases). The CDR3 is 13 amino acids. V lost 5 bases to trimming and J lost 8 bases, with 13 bases between them. CDR1 is SGHVS and CDR2 is FQNEAQ in the germline V gene. CDR3 sequence reads: CASSLRQEDTIYF. CDR3 bases: TGTGCCAGCAGCCTCCGACAGGAGGACACCATATATTTT.

The chain links TRBV4-2 to TRBJ1-2; the D is unclear. The CDR3 has 12 residues. Between the trimmed V and J ends, which lost 2 bases and 8 bases, there was a span of 9 bases. From germline, CDR1 is LGHNA and CDR2 YNFKEQ. The CDR3 is CASSQPRKGYTF. DNA for the CDR3: TGTGCCAGCAGCCAACCCAGGAAGGGCTACACCTTC.

The rearrangement uses TRBV19 and TRBJ2-7, with a weak D call TRBD1 (6 bases). Trimming removed 4 bases at V and 1 base at J, with 8 bases between. Germline assignment: CDR1 LNHDA and CDR2 SQIVND (reference sequence). This CDR3 is 13 amino acids long. The CDR3 loop is CASSTDSSYEQYF. DNA for the CDR3: TGTGCCAGTAGTACGGACAGTTCCTACGAGCAGTACTTC.

Only one count was recorded for this clone. The chain uses TRBV28 and TRBJ2-7; D possibly uses TRBD1 or TRBD2 (5 bases each). CDR3 length equals 15 residues. CDR1 MDHEN and CDR2 SYDVKM come from the germline V gene. Trimming took off 6 bases at V and 2 bases at J, with 17 bases between the two ends. CDR3 in amino acids: CASRLTGTAAYEQYF. In DNA, the CDR3 is TGTGCCAGCAGACTTACCGGGACCGCCGCCTACGAGCAGTACTTC.

The chain is built from TRBV3-1 (or the pseudogene TRBV3-2) and TRBJ2-7, with 11 bases matching TRBD1. Germline-derived CDR1 and CDR2 are LGHDT and YNNKEL (reference sequence). This CDR3 contains 14 residues. With 5 bases clipped from V and 5 bases from J, the junction kept 5 bases outside the gene matches. The CDR3 is CASSWDRGRNEQYF. CDR3 bases: TGTGCCAGCAGCTGGGACAGGGGGAGGAACGAGCAGTACTTC.

In DNA form, the CDR3 reads TGTGCCACCAGTCCAGGGGCAGATACGCAGTATTTT. It specifies CATSPGADTQYF. This chain links TRBV15 with TRBJ2-3, with D possibly being TRBD1 (6 bases). Deletions cut 6 bases from V and 4 bases from J, with 8 bases between. The CDR3 runs to 12 residues. CDR1 LNHNV and CDR2 YYDKDF come from the germline V gene (reference sequence).

The genes are TRBV29-1 and TRBJ1-2; 8 bases are a match to TRBD1. Germline V gene data show CDR1 as SQVTM and CDR2 as ANQGSEA. Trimming at V came to 6 bases and at J to 8 bases, leaving 14 bases not matched to a gene. This CDR3 contains 14 residues. The CDR3 DNA follows: TGCAGCGTCCACAGGACAGGGTGGGCCGACGGCTACACCTTC. Residues: CSVHRTGWADGYTF.

The DNA for the CDR3 is TGCAGCGTTGAAGGGGGACAGGGCAAGGGGTCCTACGAGCAGTACTTC. Protein: CSVEGGQGKGSYEQYF. The rearrangement uses TRBV29-1 and TRBJ2-7, with 9 positions matching TRBD1. Unmatched junction bases numbered 8, after V lost 1 base and J lost 1 base. The CDR3 is 16 residues long. Germline V CDR1 and CDR2: SQVTM, ANQGSEA.

J is TRBJ2-7 and V is TRBV6-5; 8 nucleotides match TRBD1. The V and J ends lost 6 bases and 2 bases, in that order; junction bases with no gene match: 9. This CDR3 has 15 amino acids. The germline V gene has CDR1 MNHEY and CDR2 SVGAGI. The CDR3 protein is CASRSGVQGAYEQYF. The CDR3, as DNA: TGTGCCAGCAGATCTGGTGTACAGGGGGCCTACGAGCAGTACTTC.

Remarks on this clone: Other DNA sequences in this sample translate to the same CDR3. The gene calls are TRBV6-1 and TRBJ1-3; D not resolved. Trimming took off 1 base at V and 4 bases at J, with 5 bases between the two ends. Per germline, CDR1 MNHNS and CDR2 SASEGT. This CDR3 has 13 residues. DNA of the CDR3: TGTGCCAGCAGTGAAGATGCGGGAAACACCATATATTTT. Its protein is CASSEDAGNTIYF.

This clone was picked up many times. V is TRBV5-4 and J is TRBJ2-7, with TRBD2 matching over 9 bases. Per the germline V gene, CDR1 is SGHNT and CDR2 is YYREEE (reference sequence). V was pared by 1 base and J by 6 bases, with 17 bases of the junction left unmatched. This CDR3 contains 18 residues. The CDR3 DNA follows: TGTGCCAGCAGCTTGTGGATAGCGGGAGCCCTAGTTCCCCTCGAGCAGTACTTC. The encoded protein is CASSLWIAGALVPLEQYF.

The rearrangement joins TRBV5-5 to TRBJ1-5; D call uncertain. V shed 5 bases and J shed 11 bases, with 17 bases lying between them. Germline loops: CDR1 SGHKS, CDR2 YYEKEE (reference sequence). The CDR3 sequence is 13 residues long. CDR3 amino acids: CASSFEPAAAQHF. CDR3 sequence (DNA): TGTGCCAGCAGTTTCGAACCCGCCGCGGCCCAGCATTTT.

This rearrangement joins TRBV28 to TRBJ2-7; 8 bases are shared with TRBD2. The trim removed 2 bases at V and 2 bases at J, leaving 11 bases unmatched. CDR1 is MDHEN, CDR2 SYDVKM, per germline. CDR3 size: 17 residues. CDR3 sequence: CASSLRGGGSSTYEQYF. CDR3 DNA: TGTGCCAGCAGTTTACGGGGGGGCGGGAGTTCCACCTACGAGCAGTACTTC.

The chain couples TRBV6-5 to TRBJ1-2; 9 bases fit TRBD1. Germline V CDR1 and CDR2: MNHEY, SVGAGI. J gave up 8 bases and V 7 bases, and 11 bases lay outside the gene matches. The CDR3 is made up of 14 amino acids. The CDR3 here is CASNLQGAAYGYTF. The CDR3 DNA is TGTGCCAGCAACTTACAGGGGGCTGCGTACGGCTACACCTTC.

The J gene is TRBJ1-1, the V gene TRBV6-5, with 7 bases aligning to TRBD1. Looked up from germline, CDR1 is MNHEY and CDR2 is SVGAGI. The CDR3 length is 15 residues. The V gene end was trimmed by 5 bases and the J gene end by 2 bases; junction bases not matched to a gene: 8. The CDR3 region is CASSPLGTANTEAFF. As DNA, the CDR3 is TGTGCCAGCAGTCCCCTCGGGACAGCAAACACTGAAGCTTTCTTT.

A word on this clone: The sample holds other DNA sequences that translate to the same CDR3. The V and J genes are TRBV18 and TRBJ2-7, with TRBD1 as a possible D gene (5 bases). CDR1 is KGHSH and CDR2 is LQKENI in the germline V gene. The CDR3 is 12 amino acids. V was clipped by 5 bases and J by 2 bases, with 7 bases between them. The CDR3 coding sequence is TGTGCCAGCTCATCAGGGCCCTACGAGCAGTACTTC. It is translated as CASSSGPYEQYF.

The chain carries TRBV5-1 and TRBJ1-4; D might be TRBD1 (5 bases). Looked up from germline, CDR1 is SGHRS and CDR2 is YFSETQ. The CDR3 runs to 16 residues. Trimming removed 0 bases from V and 3 bases from J, with 12 bases in between. As DNA, the CDR3 is TGCGCCAGCAGCTTGGGTCCAGGGCTGGCTAATGAAAAACTGTTTTTT. It codes for CASSLGPGLANEKLFF.

V usage is TRBV5-1 and J usage is TRBJ2-2, with 11 positions matching TRBD2. Unmatched junction bases numbered 5, after V lost 4 bases and J lost 6 bases. Germline V CDR1 and CDR2: SGHRS, YFSETQ. This CDR3 is built from 15 residues. In nucleotides, the CDR3 is TGCGCCAGCAGCCCAGGACTAGCGGGCGCCGGGGAGCTGTTTTTT. It specifies CASSPGLAGAGELFF. The full variable domain, rest sourced from reference TRBV5-1 and TRBJ2-2, is KAGVTQTPRYLIKTRGQQVTLSCSPISGHRSVSWYQQTPGQGLQFLFEYFSETQRNKGNFPGRFSGRQFSNSRSEMNVSTLELGDSALYLCASSPGLAGAGELFFGEGSRLTVL.

V and J are TRBV28 and TRBJ2-1; 8 nucleotides match TRBD2. Germline CDR1 reads MDHEN; CDR2 reads SYDVKM. The J segment lost 1 base and the V segment lost 5 bases, leaving 10 bases of the junction unmatched. The CDR3 spans 17 residues. CDR3: CASSTLWRGVSYNEQFF. CDR3 bases: TGTGCCAGCAGTACGCTTTGGCGGGGGGTGTCCTACAATGAGCAGTTCTTC.